These 23 T cell receptor beta chains were all obtained from the same sample, sequenced in a study of T cell changes during pregnancy in multiple sclerosis. Assay used: immunoSEQ multiplex PCR; TCRdb lists only in-frame clones, some missing. Here the sample spans tens of thousands of clones, approximately 92% being singletons. Sequences were derived from CD4+ T cells from peripheral blood mononuclear cells, sampled after pregnancy. These receptors were obtained from a female donor in good health, enrolled as a control in a pregnancy study.

The chain is built from TRBV7-8 and TRBJ1-4; possible D gene TRBD1, 6 bases. V was shortened by 2 bases and J by 8 bases, with 15 bases between the two germline ends. The CDR3 has 15 residues. Germline CDR1 and CDR2: SGHVS and FQNEAQ. CDR3 sequence reads: CASSLWLGGFEKLFF. CDR3 DNA: TGTGCCAGCAGCTTATGGTTAGGGGGTTTCGAAAAACTGTTTTTT.

This clone was seen a handful of times. The V call is TRBV30, the J call TRBJ1-2, with 7 bases matching TRBD1. CDR3 size: 13 residues. The germline V gene has CDR1 GTSNPN and CDR2 SVGIG (reference sequence). The junction had 8 bases not matched to a gene; V was cut back by 3 bases and J by 7 bases. CDR3 residues: CAWSLQGLGGYTF. CDR3 DNA: TGTGCCTGGAGCCTACAGGGGTTGGGTGGCTACACCTTC.

V and J are TRBV7-9 and TRBJ1-2; no clear D gene. Trimming cost V 1 base and J 4 bases, with 16 bases left between them. Germline loops: CDR1 SEHNR, CDR2 FQNEAQ (reference sequence). The CDR3 runs to 16 residues. In DNA form, the CDR3 reads TGTGCCAGCAGCTTAGTAGAGGCAGTAGGTGTCTATGGCTACACCTTC. Encoded protein: CASSLVEAVGVYGYTF.

The gene calls are TRBV18 and TRBJ2-7, with 8 bases identical to TRBD2. The V segment lost 6 bases and the J segment 2 bases; nucleotides outside the gene matches: 6. The CDR3 is 14 residues long. CDR1 and CDR2 (germline): KGHSH, LQKENI. The CDR3 loop reads CASSMSGGTYEQYF. The CDR3 bases are TGTGCCAGCTCCATGAGCGGGGGCACCTACGAGCAGTACTTC. The variable domain in full, completed from reference TRBV18 and TRBJ2-7, reads NAGVMQNPRHLVRRRGQEARLRCSPMKGHSHVYWYRQLPEEGLKFMVYLQKENIIDESGMPKERFSAEFPKEGPSILRIQQVVRGDSAAYFCASSMSGGTYEQYFGPGTRLTVT.

The chain links TRBV9 to TRBJ1-2; no reliable D call. CDR1 SGDLS and CDR2 YYNGEE come from the germline V gene. The V and J ends lost 4 bases and 5 bases respectively, with 9 bases between them. The CDR3 sequence is 12 residues long. CDR3 bases: TGTGCCAGCAGCCCCGGAGGATATGGCTACACCTTC. Protein product: CASSPGGYGYTF.

The CDR3 bases are TGCGCCAGCAGCCAAGTCGCCAGGGGGCTAGGGAACACTGAAGCTTTCTTT. This translates into CASSQVARGLGNTEAFF. The rearrangement joins TRBV4-3 to TRBJ1-1, with 8 bases identical to TRBD1. Germline CDR1 reads LGHNA; CDR2 reads YSLEER. The CDR3 totals 17 residues. V lost 1 base, J lost 1 base, and 8 bases stayed unmatched.

V usage is TRBV6-4 and J usage is TRBJ1-2; D unresolved. Trimming stripped 1 base from V and 4 bases from J, with 10 bases between. The CDR3 contains 14 residues. Germline V gene data show CDR1 as MRHNA and CDR2 as SNTAGT. The CDR3 DNA reads TGTGCCAGCAGTGACTACAGTCGGGGCTATGGCTACACCTTC. This encodes CASSDYSRGYGYTF.

This clone has just a few counts. In nucleotides, the CDR3 is TGTGCCAGCTCACCTCGGCCGGGACAGGGGGCGCGGACTGAAGCTTTCTTT. Protein: CASSPRPGQGARTEAFF. The V call is TRBV18, the J call TRBJ1-1, with 12 bases identical to TRBD1. Germline V gene data show CDR1 as KGHSH and CDR2 as LQKENI. This CDR3 comprises 17 residues. V lost 3 bases, J lost 5 bases, and 10 bases stayed unmatched.

The DNA of the CDR3 is TGTGCCAGCAGCTTAACTTCTCCCCAGGGGATCACTGAAGCTTTCTTT. Translating it yields CASSLTSPQGITEAFF. The genes are TRBV7-3 and TRBJ1-1; maybe TRBD1 (6 bases). CDR3 length: 16 amino acids. V gave up 0 bases and J gave up 4 bases, with 15 bases separating them. Per the germline V gene, CDR1 is SGHTA and CDR2 is FQGTGA.

The gene calls are TRBV6-1 and TRBJ1-1, with 9 bases identical to TRBD1. The CDR3 contains 15 residues. V lost 9 bases, J lost 0 bases, and 8 bases stayed unmatched. In germline, CDR1 is MNHNS, CDR2 SASEGT. Here the CDR3 DNA reads TGTGCCAGTTCCGGGACAGGGACGATGAACACTGAAGCTTTCTTT. The encoded protein is CASSGTGTMNTEAFF.

The chain joins TRBV19 to TRBJ2-5; 8 bases align to TRBD2. Germline CDR1 LNHDA, CDR2 SQIVND (reference sequence). The CDR3 is 17 residues long. The V gene end was trimmed by 3 bases and the J gene end by 2 bases; junction bases not matched to a gene: 11. CDR3 loop: CASSIGRGGTTQETQYF. The CDR3 DNA reads as TGTGCCAGTAGTATCGGGAGGGGAGGCACTACACAAGAGACCCAGTACTTC.

This chain links TRBV4-3 with TRBJ2-3, with D hard to call. V dropped 1 base and J dropped 0 bases, with 8 bases sitting between them. The CDR3 spans 15 residues. Germline CDR1 LGHNA, CDR2 YSLEER. CDR3 sequence reads: CASSQGAESTDTQYF. The CDR3 bases are TGCGCCAGCAGCCAAGGAGCTGAAAGCACAGATACGCAGTATTTT.

The rearrangement links TRBV20-1 to TRBJ1-2; D is undetermined. The V end was cut by 5 bases, the J end by 2 bases, with 6 bases between. CDR3 length: 11 residues. Germline CDR1 is DFQATT and CDR2 is SNEGSKA (reference sequence). DNA for the CDR3: TGCAGTGCTCCAGTGAACTATGGCTACACCTTC. Protein product: CSAPVNYGYTF.

The chain links TRBV18 to TRBJ1-2; D is ambiguous. The germline V and J ends were trimmed by 3 bases and 6 bases, with 20 bases remaining between them. The CDR3 contains 16 residues. From germline, CDR1 is KGHSH and CDR2 LQKENI. The CDR3 DNA follows: TGTGCCAGCTCACCGGTTAGTGATATTCTGAGGGATGGCTACACCTTC. Translation: CASSPVSDILRDGYTF.

V usage is TRBV5-4 and J usage is TRBJ2-5; D is ambiguous. The CDR3 sequence is 13 residues long. V was clipped by 0 bases and J by 1 base, with 4 bases between them. Germline V gives CDR1 SGHNT, CDR2 YYREEE (reference sequence). This CDR3 is CASSLARQETQYF. The CDR3 DNA is TGTGCCAGCAGCTTGGCGCGCCAAGAGACCCAGTACTTC.

This rearrangement joins TRBV7-3 to TRBJ1-2; 7 bases agree with TRBD1. Germline lookup yields CDR1 SGHTA and CDR2 FQGTGA. Losses at the gene ends were 5 bases for V and 5 bases for J; bases not matched to a gene: 8. This CDR3 has 14 residues. In DNA, the CDR3 is TGTGCCAGCAGCCCCGGGCAGGGGGAATATGGCTACACCTTC. The encoded protein is CASSPGQGEYGYTF. Based on the CDR3 plus reference TRBV7-3 and TRBJ1-2, the full variable domain is GAGVSQTPSNKVTEKGKYVELRCDPISGHTALYWYRQSLGQGPEFLIYFQGTGAADDSGLPNDRFFAVRPEGSVSTLKIQRTERGDSAVYLCASSPGQGEYGYTFGSGTRLTVV.

V is TRBV5-6 and J is TRBJ1-2; no reliable D call. From germline, CDR1 is SGHDT and CDR2 YYEEEE. This CDR3 has 14 residues. The V end was cut by 1 base, the J end by 5 bases, with 12 bases between. The CDR3 nucleotides read TGTGCCAGCAGCTTGCCCGGCGGGATATATGGCTACACCTTC. It encodes CASSLPGGIYGYTF.

The V call is TRBV2, the J call TRBJ2-4; perhaps TRBD1 as D (6 bases). Germline CDR1 SNHLY, CDR2 FYNNEI. This CDR3 has 16 amino acids. The germline V and J ends were trimmed by 6 bases and 1 base, with 16 bases remaining between them. For the CDR3, the DNA is TGTGCCAGCAGACAAACAGGGTCGGGGGCCAAAAACATTCAGTACTTC. It translates to CASRQTGSGAKNIQYF.

The V call is TRBV14, the J call TRBJ1-5; a possible D gene is TRBD1 (6 bases). The CDR3 spans 12 residues. Trimming took 4 bases from V and 7 from J, leaving 8 bases between them. Germline V gene lookup returns CDR1 SGHDN and CDR2 FVKESK. The CDR3 sequence is CASSLGQQPQHF. The CDR3 region has the DNA TGTGCCAGCAGCCTGGGACAACAGCCCCAGCATTTT.

The chain is built from TRBV28 and TRBJ1-2; 9 bases match TRBD1. The CDR3 is 14 amino acids. The V segment lost 8 bases and the J segment 6 bases; nucleotides outside the gene matches: 10. Germline V gene sequence: CDR1 MDHEN, CDR2 SYDVKM. CDR3: CASRLTRDRDGYTF. CDR3 bases: TGTGCCAGCCGTCTAACCCGGGACAGGGATGGCTACACCTTC.

The chain combines TRBV28 with TRBJ2-3; TRBD2 matches 7 bases. In germline, CDR1 is MDHEN, CDR2 SYDVKM. Losses at the gene ends were 5 bases for V and 5 bases for J; bases not matched to a gene: 7. The CDR3 sequence is 14 residues long. CDR3: CASSGGERIDTQYF. CDR3 DNA sequence: TGTGCCAGCAGTGGGGGGGAGCGCATAGATACGCAGTATTTT.

This clone was counted a few times. The genes are TRBV4-2 and TRBJ1-6, with 8 positions matching TRBD1. Germline assignment: CDR1 LGHNA and CDR2 YNFKEQ. With V trimmed by 0 bases and J by 7 bases, 2 bases remained unmatched. This CDR3 spans 15 amino acids. CDR3 residues: CASSQEGQGNSPLHF. CDR3 sequence (DNA): TGTGCCAGCAGCCAAGAAGGACAGGGAAATTCACCCCTCCACTTT.

The V call is TRBV30, the J call TRBJ1-1; 10 bases are a match to TRBD1. Germline V gives CDR1 GTSNPN, CDR2 SVGIG (reference sequence). The V gene end was trimmed by 3 bases and the J gene end by 5 bases; junction bases not matched to a gene: 3. The length of the CDR3 is 13 residues. The CDR3 DNA follows: TGTGCCTGGAGAGGACAGGGGGGGACTGAAGCTTTCTTT. Residues: CAWRGQGGTEAFF.